This T cell receptor (beta chain) was profiled in a study of regulatory dendritic cells for organ transplantation. The study's findings and limits: Mature dendritic cells appeared to drive more memory CD8+ clonal expansion than regulatory ones.

The length of the CDR3 is 11 residues. The V end was cut by 8 bases, the J end by 5 bases, with 7 bases between. Germline CDR1 is LNHDA and CDR2 is SQIVND (reference sequence). Points on this clone: Its antigen is not known.

Allogeneic regulatory or mature dendritic cells were co-cultured for 5 days with CFSE-labeled sorted T cells at 1:10. Profiled with immunoSEQ multiplex PCR; TCRdb holds only in-frame clones, not every one. This sample has some 11,000 clones, with 70% to 80% found just once. Sequences were obtained from naive CD4+ T cells from blood cultured with regulatory dendritic cells. Subset: CD45RA+ naive T cells. The sequence was collected from a human donor in good health. The V gene is TRBV19, the J gene TRBJ2-1, with D maybe TRBD2 (5 bases). This CDR3 is CASRRNNEQFF. The DNA for the CDR3 is TGTGCCAGTCGGAGGAACAATGAGCAGTTCTTC.